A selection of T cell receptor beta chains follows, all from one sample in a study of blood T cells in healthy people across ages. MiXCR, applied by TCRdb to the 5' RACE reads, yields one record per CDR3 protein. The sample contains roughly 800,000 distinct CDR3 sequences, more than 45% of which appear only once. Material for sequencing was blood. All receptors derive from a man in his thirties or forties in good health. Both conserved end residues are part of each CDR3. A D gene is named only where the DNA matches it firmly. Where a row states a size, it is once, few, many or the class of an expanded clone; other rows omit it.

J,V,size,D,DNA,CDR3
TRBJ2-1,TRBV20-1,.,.,TGCAGTGCTAGTTGGCGAGCGGTCTACAATGAGCAGTTCTTC,CSASWRAVYNEQFF
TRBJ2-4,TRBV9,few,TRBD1,TGTGCCAGCAGCGTAGGGGACAGCAGCAAACCCAAAAACATTCAGTACTTC,CASSVGDSSKPKNIQYF
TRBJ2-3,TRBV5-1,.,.,TGCGCCAGCAGCCGGGGCGGGTCCTCTAGCACAGATACGCAGTATTTT,CASSRGGSSSTDTQYF
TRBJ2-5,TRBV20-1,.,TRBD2,TGCAGTGCTAGAGATGGGCTAGCGGGGCCACCGGGGGCCCAGTACTTC,CSARDGLAGPPGAQYF
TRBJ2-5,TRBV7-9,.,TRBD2,TGTGCCAGCAGCATGACTAGCGGGGGGATAAATCAAGAGACCCAGTACTTC,CASSMTSGGINQETQYF
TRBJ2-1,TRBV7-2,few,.,TGTGCCAGCGCCAACAATGAGCAGTTCTTC,CASANNEQFF
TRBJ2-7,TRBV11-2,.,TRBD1,TGTGCCAGCAGCCCAACAGGGGCAGGGAACTACGAGCAGTACTTC,CASSPTGAGNYEQYF
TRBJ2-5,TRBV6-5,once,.,TGTGCCAGCAGTCGCGTAGGGACCCCGGAGTACTTC,CASSRVGTPEYF
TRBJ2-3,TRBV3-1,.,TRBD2,TGTGCCAGCAGCCCTCAACTAGCGGGGTTTCAGTATTTT,CASSPQLAGFQYF
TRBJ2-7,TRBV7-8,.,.,TGTGCCAGCAGCTTAGAACATAGGACCCCGGACGAGCAGTACTTC,CASSLEHRTPDEQYF
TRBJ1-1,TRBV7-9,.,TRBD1,TGTGCCAGTTCCAACCGGGACAGGGCCACTGAAGCTTTCTTT,CASSNRDRATEAFF
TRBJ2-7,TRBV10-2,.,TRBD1,TGCGCCAGCAGAGACAGGGTGGAGGTCTCCGAGCAGTACTTC,CASRDRVEVSEQYF
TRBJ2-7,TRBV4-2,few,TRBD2,TGTGCCAGCAGACGTGGGAGCGGGGACTACGAGCAGTACTTC,CASRRGSGDYEQYF
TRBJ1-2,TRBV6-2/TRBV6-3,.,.,.,CASSSSGQINYGYTF
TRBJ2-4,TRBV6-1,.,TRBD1,TGTGCCAGCAGTTCCCGGACAGGGGGCGTCAAAAACATTCAGTACTTC,CASSSRTGGVKNIQYF
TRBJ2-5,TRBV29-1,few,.,TGCAGCGTTGACCGGGACAATCGGTTGGGGGAGACCCAGTACTTC,CSVDRDNRLGETQYF